Listed below are T cell receptor beta chains from one sample, sequenced in a study of blood T cells in healthy people across ages. TCRdb analysed the 5' RACE reads with MiXCR anew, one entry per CDR3 protein. The sample gives 900,000 to 950,000 distinct CDR3 sequences, 25% to 35% of which show up once; about a tenth is in the top ten. These same data were also listed under a study on T cells of mothers and their children.

What was sequenced was blood. The receptors derive from a middle-aged woman in good health. CDR3s include the opening cysteine and the closing phenylalanine or tryptophan. Fields, in order: clone size, J gene, D gene, V gene, CDR3 DNA, CDR3 protein. A D gene is named only where the DNA matches it firmly. Where a row states a size, it is once, few, many or the class of an expanded clone; other rows omit it.

NA TRBJ2-5 NA TRBV12-3/TRBV12-4 TGTGCCAGCAGGGCCGGGACAACAAAAGAGACCCAGTACTTC CASRAGTTKETQYF
few TRBJ2-2 NA TRBV5-6 TGTGCCAGCAGCTTGGTTTCGGGGGCCGGGGAGCTGTTTTTT CASSLVSGAGELFF
NA TRBJ1-2 NA TRBV15 TGTGCCACCAGCGTCACCTCGGAGGCGCTTGGAGGCTACACCTTC CATSVTSEALGGYTF
NA TRBJ2-7 TRBD1 TRBV7-6 TGTGCCAGCAGCGAGGGGACAGACCCTTGCTACGAGCAGTACTTC CASSEGTDPCYEQYF
many TRBJ2-3 NA TRBV7-2 TGTGCCAGCAGCTTTTACAGCCGCACAGATACGCAGTATTTT CASSFYSRTDTQYF
NA TRBJ2-7 NA TRBV7-9 TGTGCCAGTAGCTCCCCCCCGGGTGGAGCCTACGAGCAGTACTTC CASSSPPGGAYEQYF
NA TRBJ2-1 TRBD2 TRBV20-1 TGCAGTGCTATCTTTCACCGCGGGGGATCTAATGAGCAGTTCTTC CSAIFHRGGSNEQFF
many TRBJ1-1 NA TRBV28 TGTGCCAGCAGTTGGTCCGGGAACACTGAAGCTTTCTTT CASSWSGNTEAFF
NA TRBJ1-1 NA TRBV2 TGTGCCGGCAGTCAGACAGGAAACACTGAAGCTTTCTTT CAGSQTGNTEAFF
few TRBJ1-5 NA TRBV12-3/TRBV12-4 TGTGCCAGCAGCTCTGGGGGGAGAAGCCAGCCCCAGCATTTT CASSSGGRSQPQHF
NA TRBJ2-5 TRBD2 TRBV5-5 TGTGCCAGCAGGGCTTGCGGGGGGCAGCAAGAGACCCAGTACTTC CASRACGGQQETQYF
NA TRBJ2-3 TRBD2 TRBV29-1 TGCAGCGTTGAAGAAGGCGGGAGGGCCAGCACAGATACGCAGTATTTT CSVEEGGRASTDTQYF
many TRBJ2-7 NA TRBV10-3 TGTGCCATCAGTGTCGGGACACGGGTTCTTTACGAGCAGTACTTC CAISVGTRVLYEQYF